Presented here are 32 T cell receptor beta chains from one specimen sequenced in a study of blood T cell repertoires in COVID-19. The protocol was immunoSEQ multiplex PCR, while the TCRdb copy is restricted to in-frame clones and leaves out a portion. The sample lists some 160,000 clones; about 83% were seen once. Sequencing used peripheral blood. The source of these receptors is a woman of 80 years or more with acute or convalescent COVID-19.

The rearrangement uses TRBV4-1 and TRBJ2-7, with TRBD2 identical over 13 bases. Trimming removed 4 bases from V and 7 bases from J; junction bases left unmatched: 4. CDR3 size: 14 residues. Germline V gives CDR1 MGHRA, CDR2 YSYEKL. CDR3 DNA: TGCGCCAGCAGCCTAGGACTAGCGGGAGAAGAGCAGTACTTC. Its protein is CASSLGLAGEEQYF.

The chain employs TRBV10-3 and TRBJ2-3, with TRBD2 matching 7 bases. The CDR3 spans 15 residues. Germline V lookup: CDR1 ENHRY, CDR2 SYGVKD. The V segment lost 2 bases and the J segment 3 bases; nucleotides outside the gene matches: 5. The CDR3 DNA reads TGTGCCATCAGTGAGACTAGCGACTCAACAGATACGCAGTATTTT. Its protein product is CAISETSDSTDTQYF.

The V gene is TRBV14, the J gene TRBJ2-1; TRBD1 agrees at 7 bases. This CDR3 has 14 amino acids. From germline, CDR1 is SGHDN and CDR2 FVKESK. The V segment lost 5 bases and the J segment 4 bases; nucleotides outside the gene matches: 5. CDR3 residues: CASSTGAPYNEQFF. CDR3 in DNA: TGTGCCAGCAGCACAGGGGCCCCGTACAATGAGCAGTTCTTC.

The CDR3 DNA reads as TGTGCCAGCACTAAGGGACTAGCGAGCACCTACAATGAGCAGTTCTTC. Residues: CASTKGLASTYNEQFF. V is TRBV27 and J is TRBJ2-1, with 10 bases fitting TRBD2. V shed 7 bases, J shed 2 bases, and the junction held 8 bases outside the gene matches. Germline assignment: CDR1 MNHEY and CDR2 SMNVEV (reference sequence). This CDR3 is 16 amino acids long.

CDR3 protein: CASSSEGLALAGELFF. The CDR3 DNA reads TGCGCCAGCAGCTCCGAGGGACTAGCTCTCGCCGGGGAGCTGTTTTTT. The chain combines TRBV5-1 with TRBJ2-2; TRBD2 matches at 9 bases. Germline CDR1 SGHRS, CDR2 YFSETQ. V was pared by 3 bases and J by 6 bases, with 9 bases of the junction left unmatched. The CDR3 is 16 amino acids.

The chain employs TRBV9 and TRBJ1-6, with D possibly being TRBD1 (5 bases). The CDR3 spans 13 residues. In germline, CDR1 is SGDLS, CDR2 YYNGEE. V was trimmed by 2 bases and J by 8 bases, leaving 8 bases between them. The CDR3: CASSVRVDSPLHF. CDR3 DNA: TGTGCCAGCAGCGTCAGGGTCGATTCACCCCTCCACTTT.

This clone came up a few times. The J gene is TRBJ2-6, the V gene TRBV7-9; D perhaps matches TRBD1 (5 bases). Germline CDR1 reads SEHNR; CDR2 reads FQNEAQ (reference sequence). This CDR3 contains 15 residues. V lost 6 bases and J 2 bases, leaving 11 bases between the germline ends. CDR3 nucleotides: TGTGCCAGCAGTTTGGCAGGGACTGGGGCCAACGTCCTGACTTTC. Protein sequence: CASSLAGTGANVLTF.

This clone was counted a few times. V and J are TRBV4-3 and TRBJ1-1; 8 nucleotides align to TRBD1. In germline, CDR1 is LGHNA, CDR2 YSLEER. The CDR3 consists of 16 residues. V lost 1 base and J lost 8; bases outside the gene matches: 12. CDR3 loop: CASSQVTWERDREAFF. The CDR3 DNA follows: TGCGCCAGCAGCCAAGTCACATGGGAACGGGACAGGGAAGCTTTCTTT.

The chain is built from TRBV4-2 and TRBJ2-2, with D possibly matching TRBD1 (5 bases). The CDR3 is made up of 16 amino acids. Trimming pared 0 bases from V and 2 bases from J, leaving 10 bases between. Germline values: CDR1 LGHNA, CDR2 YNFKEQ. CDR3 in DNA: TGTGCCAGCAGCCAAGAATGGACAACCAACACCGGGGAGCTGTTTTTT. Its protein is CASSQEWTTNTGELFF.

This chain links TRBV28 with TRBJ1-2, with 10 bases aligning to TRBD1. Unmatched junction bases numbered 13, after V lost 6 bases and J lost 9 bases. Germline values: CDR1 MDHEN, CDR2 SYDVKM. The CDR3 has 15 amino acids. CDR3 loop: CASRPPGQGTSSYTF. The CDR3 DNA is TGTGCCAGCAGACCACCGGGACAGGGGACCTCTAGCTACACCTTC.

V is TRBV5-4 and J is TRBJ2-5, with 9 bases fitting TRBD1. Germline V CDR1 and CDR2: SGHNT, YYREEE (reference sequence). V gave up 4 bases and J gave up 2 bases; unmatched junction bases: 9. This CDR3 comprises 16 residues. CDR3 bases: TGTGCCAGCAGCCCGGGACAGGGCAATCTTCAAGAGACCCAGTACTTC. It is translated as CASSPGQGNLQETQYF.

The table lists this clone with many counts. This sequence joins TRBV11-2 and TRBJ2-7; 9 positions match TRBD1. Germline CDR1 SGHAT, CDR2 FQNNGV. The CDR3 loop spans 15 amino acids. Unmatched junction bases numbered 6, after V lost 1 base and J lost 5 bases. The CDR3 sequence: CASSLVRTGVDEQYF. The CDR3 nucleotides read TGTGCCAGCAGCTTAGTCAGGACAGGGGTGGACGAGCAGTACTTC.

The rearrangement links TRBV5-1 to TRBJ2-7; D perhaps matches TRBD2 (5 bases). This CDR3 is built from 15 residues. The V and J ends lost 2 bases and 0 bases respectively, with 12 bases between them. The germline CDR1 and CDR2 sequences are SGHRS and YFSETQ. CDR3 residues: CASSFRDSGSYEQYF. CDR3 bases: TGCGCCAGCAGCTTCCGGGATTCGGGCTCCTACGAGCAGTACTTC. The whole variable domain, remainder taken from reference TRBV5-1 and TRBJ2-7, is KAGVTQTPRYLIKTRGQQVTLSCSPISGHRSVSWYQQTPGQGLQFLFEYFSETQRNKGNFPGRFSGRQFSNSRSEMNVSTLELGDSALYLCASSFRDSGSYEQYFGPGTRLTVT.

The chain couples TRBV4-1 to TRBJ2-3; D might be TRBD1 (7 bases). This CDR3 region has 18 residues. Germline assignment: CDR1 MGHRA and CDR2 YSYEKL. V lost 1 base, J lost 1 base, and 18 bases lay in between. The CDR3: CASSQVVVRRGRTDTQYF. The CDR3 DNA sequence: TGCGCCAGCAGCCAAGTGGTTGTGAGGAGGGGGCGCACAGATACGCAGTATTTT.

In DNA, the CDR3 is TGTGCCAGCAGCCAAGATTGTAGGGGGAAGGGGGATCAGCCCCAGCATTTT. Protein sequence: CASSQDCRGKGDQPQHF. The genes are TRBV3-1 (or the pseudogene TRBV3-2) and TRBJ1-5, with D possibly TRBD1 on 6 matching bases. From germline, CDR1 is LGHDT and CDR2 YNNKEL (reference sequence). Trimming shortened V by 0 bases and J by 5 bases, and 17 bases separated the two germline ends. CDR3 length: 17 amino acids.

This chain joins TRBV6-6 and TRBJ2-1; D gene uncertain. V lost 4 bases to trimming and J lost 4 bases, with 5 bases between them. Germline CDR1 is MNHNY and CDR2 is SVGAGI (reference sequence). This CDR3 comprises 12 residues. The CDR3 spells CASSLQYNEQFF. CDR3 bases: TGTGCCAGCAGTTTACAGTACAATGAGCAGTTCTTC.

This clone was recorded once. The rearrangement links TRBV11-2 to TRBJ1-5, with 8 bases lining up with TRBD1. Germline values: CDR1 SGHAT, CDR2 FQNNGV. Trimming at V came to 5 bases and at J to 7 bases, leaving 7 bases not matched to a gene. The CDR3 covers 14 residues. The CDR3 region has the DNA TGTGCCAGCAGCCCAGGACAGGGTGAACAGCCCCAGCATTTT. Its protein is CASSPGQGEQPQHF. The full variable domain, rest sourced from reference TRBV11-2 and TRBJ1-5, is EAGVAQSPRYKIIEKRQSVAFWCNPISGHATLYWYQQILGQGPKLLIQFQNNGVVDDSQLPKDRFSAERLKGVDSTLKIQPAKLEDSAVYLCASSPGQGEQPQHFGDGTRLSIL.

The chain couples TRBV5-1 to TRBJ1-4; 8 bases line up with TRBD1. The CDR3 sequence is 15 residues long. Germline lookup yields CDR1 SGHRS and CDR2 YFSETQ. V lost 1 base and J lost 3; bases outside the gene matches: 2. Written as DNA, the CDR3 is TGCGCCAGCAGCTTGCAGGGGGCGGCTAATGAAAAACTGTTTTTT. As protein: CASSLQGAANEKLFF.

The chain is built from TRBV5-1 and TRBJ1-4; 7 nucleotides align to TRBD1. Germline V gene data show CDR1 as SGHRS and CDR2 as YFSETQ. V gave up 0 bases and J gave up 8 bases; unmatched junction bases: 7. This CDR3 comprises 15 residues. The CDR3 loop reads CASSLVGTADEKLFF. In nucleotides, the CDR3 is TGCGCCAGCAGCTTGGTAGGGACAGCAGACGAAAAACTGTTTTTT.

The rearrangement links TRBV9 to TRBJ1-2; TRBD1 might be the D (5 bases). The germline gives CDR1 SGDLS, CDR2 YYNGEE. The V and J ends lost 4 bases and 6 bases respectively, with 16 bases between them. The CDR3 consists of 14 residues. The CDR3 protein is CASSPPDGANGYTF. As DNA, the CDR3 is TGTGCCAGCAGCCCGCCTGATGGGGCCAATGGCTACACCTTC.

This chain connects TRBV27 to TRBJ1-4; D remains unclear. Germline CDR1 MNHEY, CDR2 SMNVEV (reference sequence). The germline V and J ends were trimmed by 1 base and 4 bases, with 7 bases remaining between them. CDR3 length equals 14 residues. The CDR3 nucleotides read TGTGCCAGCAGTTTATGGGCAGATAATGAAAAACTGTTTTTT. Protein sequence: CASSLWADNEKLFF.

The chain is built from TRBV2 and TRBJ2-5; 7 bases align to TRBD1. The junction had 4 bases not matched to a gene; V was cut back by 11 bases and J by 1 base. The germline V gene encodes CDR1 SNHLY and CDR2 FYNNEI. This CDR3 is built from 12 residues. In nucleotides, the CDR3 is TGTGCCTCTGGGACAGTCCAAGAGACCCAGTACTTC. Amino acids: CASGTVQETQYF.

The chain combines TRBV5-1 with TRBJ2-6; 7 bases map to TRBD1. Germline lookup yields CDR1 SGHRS and CDR2 YFSETQ. The CDR3 runs 17 residues. Trimming took 0 bases from V and 0 from J; bases not matched to a gene: 3. CDR3 amino acids: CASSLVGTASGANVLTF. In nucleotides, the CDR3 is TGCGCCAGCAGCTTGGTGGGGACAGCCTCTGGGGCCAACGTCCTGACTTTC.

This rearrangement joins TRBV6-5 to TRBJ2-7; 8 bases are shared with TRBD1. CDR1 MNHEY and CDR2 SVGAGI come from the germline V gene. This CDR3 region has 14 residues. The ends lost 6 bases at V and 6 bases at J; junction bases unmatched: 10. CDR3 coding DNA: TGTGCCAGCAGGCGGGACAGGCCCCAGTCCGAGCAGTACTTC. This codes for CASRRDRPQSEQYF.

V and J are TRBV15 and TRBJ2-3, with a possible D match to TRBD1 (5 bases). This CDR3 contains 15 residues. Trimming removed 4 bases from V and 2 bases from J, with 13 bases in between. Germline V gene sequence: CDR1 LNHNV, CDR2 YYDKDF (reference sequence). The CDR3 reads CATSNDRTYTDTQYF. CDR3 in DNA: TGTGCCACCAGCAATGACAGAACCTACACAGATACGCAGTATTTT.

This chain links TRBV6-6 with TRBJ1-4, with 9 nucleotides matching TRBD1. Germline V gene data show CDR1 as MNHNY and CDR2 as SVGAGI (reference sequence). Trimming took 4 bases from V and 3 from J; bases not matched to a gene: 6. The CDR3 extends over 16 amino acids. The CDR3, as DNA: TGTGCCAGCAGTTTACAGGGGGCGCGGGCTAATGAAAAACTGTTTTTT. Its protein product is CASSLQGARANEKLFF.

The CDR3 DNA reads as TGTGCCAGTCGACAGTCGAACACCGGGGAGCTGTTTTTT. As protein: CASRQSNTGELFF. This sequence joins TRBV7-9 and TRBJ2-2, with D possibly TRBD1 on 5 matching bases. V was pared by 9 bases and J by 0 bases, with 8 bases between. CDR3 length: 13 amino acids. Germline V lookup: CDR1 SEHNR, CDR2 FQNEAQ (reference sequence).

CDR3 loop: CASSRGQSLYEQYF. Here the CDR3 DNA reads TGTGCCAGTAGTAGGGGACAGTCGCTTTACGAGCAGTACTTC. This sequence joins TRBV19 and TRBJ2-7; 7 bases line up with TRBD1. Germline CDR1 is LNHDA and CDR2 is SQIVND (reference sequence). Trimming took 4 bases from V and 4 from J; bases not matched to a gene: 7. This CDR3 comprises 14 residues.

This chain uses TRBV4-1 with TRBJ2-5, with D tentatively TRBD2 (5 bases). V lost 1 base, J lost 3 bases, and 9 bases lay in between. The CDR3 sequence is 14 residues long. Germline V gene data show CDR1 as MGHRA and CDR2 as YSYEKL. Here the CDR3 DNA reads TGCGCCAGCAGCCAAGCGGGATGGGAAGAGACCCAGTACTTC. Protein: CASSQAGWEETQYF.

The gene calls are TRBV30 and TRBJ1-4, with a tentative D call TRBD1 (6 bases). Germline loops: CDR1 GTSNPN, CDR2 SVGIG (reference sequence). The V end was cut by 7 bases, the J end by 8 bases, with 14 bases between. The CDR3 is 12 amino acids. CDR3 loop: CALAGAGEKLFF. CDR3 nucleotide sequence: TGTGCCTTGGCGGGGGCGGGAGAAAAACTGTTTTTT.

The genes are TRBV19 and TRBJ2-7; 8 nucleotides line up with TRBD1. The CDR3 length is 17 residues. CDR1 and CDR2 (germline): LNHDA, SQIVND (reference sequence). V was clipped by 5 bases and J by 0 bases; unmatched bases: 12. CDR3 bases: TGTGCCAGTAGTGCAGGACTGACAGGGGCCGCCTCCTACGAGCAGTACTTC. Amino acid sequence: CASSAGLTGAASYEQYF.

The chain combines TRBV2 with TRBJ1-3; 8 nucleotides agree with TRBD1. The CDR3 runs 13 residues. Per the germline V gene, CDR1 is SNHLY and CDR2 is FYNNEI. V gave up 6 bases and J gave up 2 bases; unmatched junction bases: 0. The CDR3 here is CASRQGAGNTIYF. CDR3 coding DNA: TGTGCCAGCAGACAGGGGGCTGGAAACACCATATATTTT.